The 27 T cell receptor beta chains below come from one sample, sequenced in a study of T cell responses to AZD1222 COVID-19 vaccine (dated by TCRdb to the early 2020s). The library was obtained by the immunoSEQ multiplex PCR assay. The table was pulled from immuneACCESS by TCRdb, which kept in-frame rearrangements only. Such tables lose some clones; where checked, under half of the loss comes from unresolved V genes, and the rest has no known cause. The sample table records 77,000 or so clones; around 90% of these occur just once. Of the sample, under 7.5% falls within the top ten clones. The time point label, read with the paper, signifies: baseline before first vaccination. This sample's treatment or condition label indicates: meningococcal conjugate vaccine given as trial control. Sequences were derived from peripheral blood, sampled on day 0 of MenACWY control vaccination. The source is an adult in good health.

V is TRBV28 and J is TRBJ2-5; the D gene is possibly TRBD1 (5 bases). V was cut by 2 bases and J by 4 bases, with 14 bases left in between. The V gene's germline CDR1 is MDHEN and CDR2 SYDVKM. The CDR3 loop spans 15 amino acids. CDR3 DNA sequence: TGTGCCAGCAGTTTAAGGGGCAGGGTGGGAGAGACCCAGTACTTC. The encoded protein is CASSLRGRVGETQYF.

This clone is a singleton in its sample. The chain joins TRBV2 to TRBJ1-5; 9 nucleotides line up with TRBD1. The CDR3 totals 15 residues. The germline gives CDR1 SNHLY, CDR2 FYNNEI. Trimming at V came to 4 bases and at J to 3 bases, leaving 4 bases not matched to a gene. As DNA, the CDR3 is TGTGCCAGCAGTGGTGGGACAGGGCTCAATCAGCCCCAGCATTTT. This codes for CASSGGTGLNQPQHF.

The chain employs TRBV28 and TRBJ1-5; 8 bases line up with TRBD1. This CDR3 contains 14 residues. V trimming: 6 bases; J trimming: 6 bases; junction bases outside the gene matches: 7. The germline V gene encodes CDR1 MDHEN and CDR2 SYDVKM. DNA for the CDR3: TGTGCCAGCAGCCACGGACAGGGAACTCAGCCCCAGCATTTT. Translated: CASSHGQGTQPQHF.

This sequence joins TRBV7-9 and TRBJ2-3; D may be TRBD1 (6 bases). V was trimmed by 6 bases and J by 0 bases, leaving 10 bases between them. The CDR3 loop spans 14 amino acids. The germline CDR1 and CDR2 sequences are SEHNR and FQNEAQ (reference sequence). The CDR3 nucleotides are TGTGCCAGCAGTAGGACAGTTAGCACAGATACGCAGTATTTT. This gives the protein CASSRTVSTDTQYF. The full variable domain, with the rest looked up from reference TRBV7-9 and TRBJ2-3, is DTGVSQNPRHKITKRGQNVTFRCDPISEHNRLYWYRQTLGQGPEFLTYFQNEAQLEKSRLLSDRFSAERPKGSFSTLEIQRTEQGDSAMYLCASSRTVSTDTQYFGPGTRLTVL.

The CDR3: CASSIDRNTGELFF. The DNA of the CDR3 is TGTGCCAGTAGTATTGACCGCAACACCGGGGAGCTGTTTTTT. V and J are TRBV19 and TRBJ2-2; unclear D gene. V lost 3 bases, J lost 2 bases, and 7 bases lay in between. Germline CDR1 is LNHDA and CDR2 is SQIVND (reference sequence). The CDR3 loop spans 14 amino acids.

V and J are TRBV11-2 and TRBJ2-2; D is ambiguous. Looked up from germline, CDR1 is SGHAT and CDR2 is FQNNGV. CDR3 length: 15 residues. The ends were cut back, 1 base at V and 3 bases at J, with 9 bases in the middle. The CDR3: CASSLGSHDTGELFF. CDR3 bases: TGTGCCAGCAGCTTAGGTTCCCACGACACCGGGGAGCTGTTTTTT.

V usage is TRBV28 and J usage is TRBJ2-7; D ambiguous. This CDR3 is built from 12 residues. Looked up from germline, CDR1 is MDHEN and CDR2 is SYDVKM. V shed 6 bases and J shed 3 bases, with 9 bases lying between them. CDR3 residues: CASRGWDYEQYF. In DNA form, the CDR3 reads TGTGCCAGCAGGGGGTGGGACTACGAGCAGTACTTC.

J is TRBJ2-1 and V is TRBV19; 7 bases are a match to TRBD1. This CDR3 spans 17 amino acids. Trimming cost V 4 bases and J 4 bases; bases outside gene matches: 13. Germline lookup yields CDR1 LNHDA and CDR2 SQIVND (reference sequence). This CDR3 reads CASSRLRGTGAYNEQFF. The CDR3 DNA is TGTGCCAGTAGTAGATTAAGGGGAACAGGGGCTTACAATGAGCAGTTCTTC.

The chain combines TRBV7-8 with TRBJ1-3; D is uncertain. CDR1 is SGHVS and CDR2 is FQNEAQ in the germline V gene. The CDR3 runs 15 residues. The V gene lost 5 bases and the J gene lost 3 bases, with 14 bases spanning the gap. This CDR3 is CASSADGRSGNTIYF. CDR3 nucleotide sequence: TGTGCCAGCAGCGCAGACGGCAGGAGTGGAAACACCATATATTTT.

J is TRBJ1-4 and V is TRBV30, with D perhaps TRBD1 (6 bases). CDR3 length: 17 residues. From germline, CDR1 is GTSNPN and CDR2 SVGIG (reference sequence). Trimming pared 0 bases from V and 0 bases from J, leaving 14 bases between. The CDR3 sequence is CAWSVTRTDATNEKLFF. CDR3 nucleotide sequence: TGTGCCTGGAGTGTAACGAGGACAGACGCAACTAATGAAAAACTGTTTTTT. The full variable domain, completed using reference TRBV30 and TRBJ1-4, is SQTIHQWPATLVQPVGSPLSLECTVEGTSNPNLYWYRQAAGRGLQLLFYSVGIGQISSEVPQNLSASRPQDRQFILSSKKLLLSDSGFYLCAWSVTRTDATNEKLFFGSGTQLSVL.

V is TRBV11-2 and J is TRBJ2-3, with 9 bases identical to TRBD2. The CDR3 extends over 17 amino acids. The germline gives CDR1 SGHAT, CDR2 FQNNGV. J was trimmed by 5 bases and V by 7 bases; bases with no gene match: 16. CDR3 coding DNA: TGTGCCAGCACCAAGAGGATTGCGGGAGGGCCTAAAGATACGCAGTATTTT. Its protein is CASTKRIAGGPKDTQYF.

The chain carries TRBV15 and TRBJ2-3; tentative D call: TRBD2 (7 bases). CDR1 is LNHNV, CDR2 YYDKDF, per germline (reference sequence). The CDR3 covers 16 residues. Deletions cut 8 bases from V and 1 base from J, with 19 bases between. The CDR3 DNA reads TGTGCCACCGAGAGGGGGGGGTCTCTGGGCACAGATACGCAGTATTTT. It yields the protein CATERGGSLGTDTQYF.

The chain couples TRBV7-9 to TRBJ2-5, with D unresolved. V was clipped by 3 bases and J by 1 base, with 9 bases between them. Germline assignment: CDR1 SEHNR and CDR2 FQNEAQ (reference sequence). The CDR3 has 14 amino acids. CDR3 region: CASSFRATQETQYF. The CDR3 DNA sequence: TGTGCCAGCAGCTTTAGGGCTACCCAAGAGACCCAGTACTTC.

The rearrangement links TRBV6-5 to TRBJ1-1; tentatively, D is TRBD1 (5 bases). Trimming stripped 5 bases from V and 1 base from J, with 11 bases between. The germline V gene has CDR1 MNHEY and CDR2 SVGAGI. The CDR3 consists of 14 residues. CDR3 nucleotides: TGTGCCAGCAGTAGTTTTCAGGGGAACACTGAAGCTTTCTTT. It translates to CASSSFQGNTEAFF.

CDR3 region: CASTLLTGTEAFF. The CDR3 DNA is TGTGCCAGCACCCTATTGACAGGGACTGAAGCTTTCTTT. The chain joins TRBV12-3 or TRBV12-4 to TRBJ1-1; 7 bases fit TRBD1. J was trimmed by 5 bases and V by 7 bases; bases with no gene match: 7. The CDR3 has 13 amino acids.

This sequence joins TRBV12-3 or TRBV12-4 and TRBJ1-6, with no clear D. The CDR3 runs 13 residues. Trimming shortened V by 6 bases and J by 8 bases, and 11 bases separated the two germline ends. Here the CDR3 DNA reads TGTGCCAGCAGCCGGGATAGGGATTCACCCCTCCACTTT. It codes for CASSRDRDSPLHF.

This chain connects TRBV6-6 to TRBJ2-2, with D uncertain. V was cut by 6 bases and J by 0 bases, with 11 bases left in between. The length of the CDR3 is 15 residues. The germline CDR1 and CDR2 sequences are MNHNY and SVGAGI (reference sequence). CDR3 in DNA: TGTGCCAGCAGACAGACACTCGCGAACACCGGGGAGCTGTTTTTT. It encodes CASRQTLANTGELFF.

Here the CDR3 DNA reads TGTGCCAGCAGTCCCCGGGGGTCTGGCGAGCAGTACTTC. Translating gives CASSPRGSGEQYF. This chain joins TRBV12-3 or TRBV12-4 and TRBJ2-7, with D tentatively TRBD2 (6 bases). The CDR3 consists of 13 residues. V shed 5 bases and J shed 6 bases, with 14 bases lying between them.

CDR3 sequence (DNA): TGTGCCAGCAGCTTAGCGGCAGGGGTCACCGGGGAGCTGTTTTTT. This encodes CASSLAAGVTGELFF. The chain uses TRBV7-9 and TRBJ2-2, with a weak D call TRBD1 (6 bases). V was clipped by 0 bases and J by 4 bases, with 9 bases between them. The CDR3 contains 15 residues. Germline V lookup: CDR1 SEHNR, CDR2 FQNEAQ (reference sequence).

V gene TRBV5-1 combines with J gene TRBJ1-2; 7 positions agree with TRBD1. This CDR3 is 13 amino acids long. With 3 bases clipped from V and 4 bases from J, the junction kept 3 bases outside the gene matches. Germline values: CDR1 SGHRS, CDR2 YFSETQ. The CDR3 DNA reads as TGCGCCAGCAGCTCCCGGGACAGCTATGGCTACACCTTC. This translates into CASSSRDSYGYTF.

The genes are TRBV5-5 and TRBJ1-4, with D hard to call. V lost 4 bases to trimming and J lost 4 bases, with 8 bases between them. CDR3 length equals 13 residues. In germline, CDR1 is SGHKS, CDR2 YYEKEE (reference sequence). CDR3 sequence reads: CASSPRHNEKLFF. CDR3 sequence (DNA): TGTGCCAGCAGCCCGCGACATAATGAAAAACTGTTTTTT. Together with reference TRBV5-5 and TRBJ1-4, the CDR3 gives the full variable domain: DAGVTQSPTHLIKTRGQQVTLRCSPISGHKSVSWYQQVLGQGPQFIFQYYEKEERGRGNFPDRFSARQFPNYSSELNVNALLLGDSALYLCASSPRHNEKLFFGSGTQLSVL.

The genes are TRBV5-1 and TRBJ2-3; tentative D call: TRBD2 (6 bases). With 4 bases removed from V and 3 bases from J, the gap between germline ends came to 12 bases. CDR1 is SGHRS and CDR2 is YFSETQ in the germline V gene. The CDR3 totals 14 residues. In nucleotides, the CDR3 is TGCGCCAGCAGCGAGACTAGTCTTACAGATACGCAGTATTTT. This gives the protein CASSETSLTDTQYF.

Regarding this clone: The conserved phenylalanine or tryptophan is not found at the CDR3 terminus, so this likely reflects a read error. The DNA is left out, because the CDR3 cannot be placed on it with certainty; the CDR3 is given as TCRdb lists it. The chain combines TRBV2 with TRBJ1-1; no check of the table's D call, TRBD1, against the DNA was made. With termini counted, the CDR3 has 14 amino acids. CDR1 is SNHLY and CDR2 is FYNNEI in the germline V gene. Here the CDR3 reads CASSELSGRTETRL.

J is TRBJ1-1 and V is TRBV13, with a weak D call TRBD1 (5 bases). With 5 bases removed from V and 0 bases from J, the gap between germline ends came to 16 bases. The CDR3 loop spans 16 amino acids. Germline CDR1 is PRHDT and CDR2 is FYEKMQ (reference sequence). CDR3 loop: CASSLGQVSMNTEAFF. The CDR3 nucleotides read TGTGCCAGCAGCCTCGGACAAGTTTCCATGAACACTGAAGCTTTCTTT.

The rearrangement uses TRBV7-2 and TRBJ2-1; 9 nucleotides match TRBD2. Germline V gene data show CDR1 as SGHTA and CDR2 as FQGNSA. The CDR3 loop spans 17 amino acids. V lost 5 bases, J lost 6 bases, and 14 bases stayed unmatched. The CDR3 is CASSPAGGGLYVNEQFF. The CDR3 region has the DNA TGTGCCAGCAGCCCCGCGGGGGGGGGCCTTTATGTCAATGAGCAGTTCTTC.

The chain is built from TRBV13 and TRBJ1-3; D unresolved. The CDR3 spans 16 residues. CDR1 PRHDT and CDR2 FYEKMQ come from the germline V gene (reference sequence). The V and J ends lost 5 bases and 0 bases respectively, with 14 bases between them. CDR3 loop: CASSPRKKDSGNTIYF. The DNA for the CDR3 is TGTGCCAGCAGCCCCCGAAAGAAGGACTCTGGAAACACCATATATTTT.

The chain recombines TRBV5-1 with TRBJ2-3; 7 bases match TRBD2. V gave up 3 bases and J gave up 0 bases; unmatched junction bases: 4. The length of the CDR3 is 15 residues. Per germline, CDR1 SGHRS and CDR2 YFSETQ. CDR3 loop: CASSSAGTSTDTQYF. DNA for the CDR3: TGCGCCAGCAGCTCAGCGGGAACTAGCACAGATACGCAGTATTTT.